The 28 T cell receptor delta chains presented below share a single source sample, sequenced in a study of gamma-delta chains in newborns, infants, children. TCRdb fed the reads into CATT to redo clone calling. The data contain several thousand delta-chain clones, approximately 3% of them singletons. Sample: blood. Receptors were obtained from a child who was a newborn, infant or young child, either healthy, febrile or measles-vaccinated (not recorded which).

With respect to this clone: The protein that TCRdb holds for this DNA derives from a much larger clone and differs from the translated DNA at residue 16, which likely indicates a read error; the protein shown here is translated from the DNA. The chain uses TRDV2 and TRDJ3, with 11 bases aligning to TRDD3. Germline values: CDR1 GEAIGNYY, CDR2 EKD. The length of the CDR3 is 18 residues. CDR3: CACDVLGDSSWDTRQVFF. Written as DNA, the CDR3 is TGTGCCTGTGACGTACTGGGGGATAGCTCCTGGGACACCCGACAGGTGTTTTTC.

About this clone itself: This sequence is one base from a far larger clone and is likely a read error. The same CDR3 is also encoded by other DNA sequences in this sample. The chain couples TRDV1 to TRDJ2; D might be TRDD3 (6 bases). CDR3 length: 16 residues. Per the germline V gene, CDR1 is TSWWSYY and CDR2 is QGS. CDR3 region: CALDEAGRDMTAQLFF. For the CDR3, the DNA is TGTGCTCTTGATGAGGCCGGCCGGGATATGACGGCACAACTCTTCTTT.

As concerns this clone: This clone may be a read error of a much larger clone one base away. This rearrangement joins TRDV2 to TRDJ3; weak D call: TRDD3 (6 bases). Germline V gene data show CDR1 as GEAIGNYY and CDR2 as EKD. This CDR3 has 18 residues. CDR3 region: CACDTVYPSSWGTRQMFF. The DNA of the CDR3 is TGTGCCTGTGACACCGTATACCCGAGCTCCTGGGGCACCCGACAGATGTTTTTC.

By sample share, this clone is medium-sized (0.01 to 0.1%). Other DNA sequences in the same sample also yield this CDR3. The chain carries TRDV2 and TRDJ3, with 11 bases aligning to TRDD3. Trimming cost V 1 base and J 0 bases; bases outside gene matches: 1. The germline gives CDR1 GEAIGNYY, CDR2 EKD. CDR3 length: 18 residues. The CDR3 spells CACDTGGYGSWDTRQMFF. DNA for the CDR3: TGTGCCTGTGACACTGGGGGATACGGCTCCTGGGACACCCGACAGATGTTTTTC.

This clone is labeled medium-sized. Other nucleotide sequences from this sample produce the same CDR3. The V call is TRDV2, the J call TRDJ3, with 13 bases matching TRDD3. Germline loops: CDR1 GEAIGNYY, CDR2 EKD. V trimming: 0 bases; J trimming: 0 bases; junction bases outside the gene matches: 7. There are 21 residues in the CDR3. CDR3 nucleotide sequence: TGTGCCTGTGACACCGTACTGGGGGATACGCGTAGCTCCTGGGACACCCGACAGATGTTTTTC. The encoded protein is CACDTVLGDTRSSWDTRQMFF.

Concerning this clone: A much bigger clone sits one base away, suggesting this may be a read error. Other nucleotide sequences in the sample specify the same CDR3. V and J are TRDV2 and TRDJ2, with D perhaps TRDD3 (6 bases). The germline V gene has CDR1 GEAIGNYY and CDR2 EKD. The CDR3 has 14 residues. CDR3 in DNA: TGTGCATGTGACCGGGGGGACCCGACAGCACAACTCTTCTTT. Translated: CACDRGDPTAQLFF.

This clone was detected a few times. A far larger clone is off by one base, so a read error is likely. The same CDR3 can be traced to other DNA sequences in this sample. J is TRDJ3 and V is TRDV2; 12 nucleotides align to TRDD3. The germline V gene has CDR1 GEAIGNYY and CDR2 EKD. This CDR3 is built from 18 residues. CDR3 bases: TGTGCCTGTGACAGTCTGGGGGATACGCGCTGGGACACCCGGCAGATGTTTTTC. This translates into CACDSLGDTRWDTRQMFF.

Regarding this clone: This clone may be a read error of a much larger clone one base away. CDR3 DNA sequence: TGTGCTCTTGGGGAAAAGGGGCCCTTTAAACCCTGGGACACCCGACAGATGTTTTTC. Protein: CALGEKGPFKPWDTRQMFF. The rearrangement uses TRDV1 and TRDJ3; no clear D. The CDR3 extends over 19 amino acids. From germline, CDR1 is TSWWSYY and CDR2 QGS. V dropped 2 bases and J dropped 2 bases, with 16 bases sitting between them.

Only a few counts were recorded for this clone. This likely stems from a read error, as it lies one base from a far larger clone. This same CDR3 is encoded by further DNA sequences in the sample. The chain is built from TRDV2 and TRDJ3; 8 nucleotides agree with TRDD3. Per germline, CDR1 GEAIGNYY and CDR2 EKD. Trimming took 1 base from V and 0 from J; bases not matched to a gene: 4. The CDR3 contains 18 residues. In nucleotides, the CDR3 is TGTGCCTGTGACACGGGATACGCCAGCTCCTGGGACACCCGACAGATGTTTTTC. Residues: CACDTGYASSWDTRQMFF.

Of note for this clone: The TCRdb record carries a much larger clone's protein, which differs from this DNA's translation at residue 17; a read error is the likely cause, and the protein listed here is the DNA translation. The chain combines TRDV2 with TRDJ2, with 7 bases lining up with TRDD3. This CDR3 spans 20 amino acids. CDR1 GEAIGNYY and CDR2 EKD come from the germline V gene. CDR3 protein: CACVPYWGILGSPQTARLFF. The CDR3 DNA reads as TGTGCCTGTGTACCGTACTGGGGAATACTTGGGAGTCCACAGACAGCACGACTCTTCTTT.

This clone is large (0.1 to 1%) within its sample. Within the sample, other DNA sequences also encode this same CDR3. The chain links TRDV2 to TRDJ3; 11 positions agree with TRDD3. CDR3 length: 18 residues. Trimming removed 3 bases from V and 0 bases from J; junction bases left unmatched: 3. Germline V gene lookup returns CDR1 GEAIGNYY and CDR2 EKD. In nucleotides, the CDR3 is TGTGCCTGTGACCGTACTGGGGGATACTCCTGGGACACCCGACAGATGTTTTTC. This sequence encodes CACDRTGGYSWDTRQMFF.

Of note for this clone: A much larger clonotype is one base distant, so this may be a read error. This rearrangement joins TRDV2 to TRDJ1; the match to TRDD3 covers 9 bases. Germline V CDR1 and CDR2: GEAIGNYY, EKD. The CDR3 is 17 amino acids. Losses at the gene ends were 0 bases for V and 1 base for J; bases not matched to a gene: 8. CDR3 coding DNA: TGTGCCTGTGACACCTGGGGGATAGGAGGGGGCACCGATAAACTCATCTTT. It translates to CACDTWGIGGGTDKLIF.

On this clone: Since a much larger clone is just one base distant, this may be a read error. This chain uses TRDV2 with TRDJ2; 12 nucleotides agree with TRDD3. Germline-derived CDR1 and CDR2 are GEAIGNYY and EKD. The CDR3 consists of 19 residues. This CDR3 is CACDSLLGDTGLLTAHLFF. CDR3 sequence (DNA): TGTGCCTGTGACAGCTTACTGGGGGATACAGGACTTTTGACAGCACACCTCTTCTTT.

This clone showed up just a few times. TCRdb lists the protein of a much larger clone for this DNA, which differs at residue 11, so this is likely a read error; the protein given here is translated from the DNA itself. The chain joins TRDV2 to TRDJ2; a weak D match, TRDD3 (5 bases). The germline gives CDR1 GEAIGNYY, CDR2 EKD. The length of the CDR3 is 15 residues. In DNA, the CDR3 is TGTGCCTGTGTCCGTGGGGCCTCTTTGACAACACAACTCTTCTTT. It encodes CACVRGASLTTQLFF.

As concerns this clone: This probably arose from a read error, given a far larger clone one base away. The chain couples TRDV2 to TRDJ2; 11 bases match TRDD3. CDR1 is GEAIGNYY and CDR2 is EKD in the germline V gene. The CDR3 sequence is 14 residues long. This chain's CDR3 is CACDTLGDTAQPFF. The CDR3 DNA reads as TGTGCCTGTGACACCCTGGGGGATACAGCACAACCCTTCTTT.

This clone showed up just a few times. This could be a read error, since a much larger clone is one nucleotide away. Distinct nucleotide sequences in the sample also encode this CDR3. The chain recombines TRDV2 with TRDJ3; 13 nucleotides line up with TRDD3. Germline lookup yields CDR1 GEAIGNYY and CDR2 EKD. There are 20 residues in the CDR3. CDR3 coding DNA: TGTGCCTGTGACACCGACTGGGGGATACGAAGCTCCTGGGACACCCGCCAGATGTTTTTC. Residues: CACDTDWGIRSSWDTRQMFF.

This clone was observed a few times. TCRdb's protein, taken from a much larger clone, differs from this DNA's translation at residue 11, likely owing to a read error; the protein displayed comes from the DNA. V usage is TRDV2 and J usage is TRDJ3; 8 nucleotides line up with TRDD3. The CDR3 has 16 amino acids. Per germline, CDR1 GEAIGNYY and CDR2 EKD. The CDR3 loop reads CACTGGSSWDARQMFF. The CDR3 DNA reads as TGTGCCTGTACTGGGGGGAGCTCCTGGGACGCCCGACAGATGTTTTTC.

In the case of this clone: This likely came from a read error, as a far larger clone is one base away. Within the sample, other DNA sequences also encode this same CDR3. This chain connects TRDV2 to TRDJ3; possibly TRDD3 for D (6 bases). The germline V gene encodes CDR1 GEAIGNYY and CDR2 EKD. This CDR3 is 19 amino acids long. The CDR3 DNA sequence: TGTGCCTGTGACAGCTACTGGGAGGGGACCTCCTGGGATACCCGACAGATGTTTTTC. This encodes CACDSYWEGTSWDTRQMFF.

There are a few counts of this clone. A read error is the likely source, as a far larger clone sits one nucleotide away. Distinct nucleotide sequences in the sample also encode this CDR3. The chain carries TRDV2 and TRDJ3, with 10 bases matching TRDD3. Germline values: CDR1 GEAIGNYY, CDR2 EKD. The CDR3 is made up of 18 amino acids. For the CDR3, the DNA is TGTGCCTGTGACACCGTTGGGGGATACTCCTGGGACACCCGGCAGATGTTTTTC. Its protein is CACDTVGGYSWDTRQMFF.

With regard to this clone: A far larger clone is just one base off, so this is likely a read error. At the DNA level, this CDR3 is encoded by other sequences in the same sample as well. The chain has TRDV2 and TRDJ3; the match to TRDD3 covers 7 bases. This CDR3 has 19 residues. Germline trimming cut 1 base from V and 2 bases from J; bases unmatched to any gene: 10. CDR1 is GEAIGNYY, CDR2 EKD, per germline. CDR3 sequence reads: CACDTPRIRPTWDTRQMFF. CDR3 DNA: TGTGCCTGTGACACGCCACGGATACGCCCCACCTGGGACACCCGACAGATGTTTTTC.

This clone turned up a few times. TCRdb's protein for this DNA is that of a much larger clone and differs from the translation at residue 13, likely a read error; the protein shown is the DNA translation. This sequence joins TRDV2 and TRDJ3, with 11 bases identical to TRDD3. Germline-derived CDR1 and CDR2 are GEAIGNYY and EKD. The CDR3 is made up of 15 amino acids. The CDR3 region is CACDWGIRDTRQVFF. CDR3 nucleotide sequence: TGTGCCTGTGACTGGGGGATACGGGACACCCGACAGGTGTTTTTC.

With regard to this clone: One junction end disagrees with the germline gene, perhaps due to a read error. This chain joins TRDV2 and TRDJ2, with 12 nucleotides matching TRDD3. This CDR3 is 16 amino acids long. Per germline, CDR1 GEAIGNYY and CDR2 EKD. The CDR3 DNA reads as TGTGCCTGTGACTTACTGGGGGATACTTTGACAGCCCAACTCTTCTTT. This sequence encodes CACDLLGDTLTAQLFF.

Remarks on this clone: The protein TCRdb gives is from a much larger clone and does not agree with this DNA's translation at residue 7, likely a read error; the protein shown here comes from the DNA. The chain recombines TRDV2 with TRDJ3; the D is unclear. This CDR3 contains 18 residues. Germline V lookup: CDR1 GEAIGNYY, CDR2 EKD. V was cut by 5 bases and J by 1 base, with 17 bases left in between. CDR3 protein: CACGEGHSKSWDTRQMFF. CDR3 nucleotides: TGTGCCTGTGGCGAGGGACACAGTAAGTCCTGGGACACCCGACAGATGTTTTTC.

For this clone: TCRdb lists the protein of a much larger clone for this DNA, which differs at residue 3, so this is likely a read error; the protein given here is translated from the DNA itself. J is TRDJ1 and V is TRDV2, with D perhaps matching TRDD3 (6 bases). Germline CDR1 is GEAIGNYY and CDR2 is EKD. The CDR3 loop spans 16 amino acids. Here the CDR3 reads CARDRYWVTYTDKLIF. In nucleotides, the CDR3 is TGTGCCCGTGACCGGTACTGGGTGACGTACACCGATAAACTCATCTTT.

This clone was picked up a small number of times. Since a far larger clone is one base different, this is likely a read error. Other nucleotide sequences in the sample specify the same CDR3. The V and J genes are TRDV1 and TRDJ2; D is perhaps TRDD2 (5 bases). This CDR3 region has 14 residues. Germline-derived CDR1 and CDR2 are TSWWSYY and QGS. The chain's CDR3 is CALGSFSLTAQLFF. Written as DNA, the CDR3 is TGCGCTCTTGGGTCCTTCTCCTTGACAGCACAACTCTTCTTT.

In its sample, this clone was seen many times. A much more abundant neighbour one base away suggests this may be a read error. In DNA, the CDR3 is TGTGCCTGTGACGTACTGGGGGATTTGACAGCACACCTCTTCTTT. Translation: CACDVLGDLTAHLFF. The V gene is TRDV2, the J gene TRDJ2; TRDD3 matches 10 bases. This CDR3 contains 15 residues. The germline V gene has CDR1 GEAIGNYY and CDR2 EKD.

A note on this clone: This may come from a read error, since a much larger clone is one base off. Other DNA sequences in this specimen translate into the identical CDR3. J is TRDJ2 and V is TRDV1; 9 bases fit TRDD3. CDR1 is TSWWSYY and CDR2 is QGS in the germline V gene. The CDR3 loop spans 21 amino acids. The CDR3 reads CALGELRGVRGILDLTAQLFF. In nucleotides, the CDR3 is TGCGCTCTTGGGGAACTCAGGGGAGTACGGGGGATACTTGATTTGACAGCACAACTCTTCTTT.

This clone turned up a few times. A far larger clone is one base from this, pointing to a likely read error. This sample also contains other DNA sequences that code for the same CDR3. This chain joins TRDV1 and TRDJ2; D uncertain. The V gene's germline CDR1 is TSWWSYY and CDR2 QGS. The CDR3 is 15 residues long. Trimming pared 3 bases from V and 2 bases from J, leaving 10 bases between. The DNA for the CDR3 is TGTGCTCTTGGGGAGAGGGCGGGATTGACAGCACAACTCTTCTTT. It encodes CALGERAGLTAQLFF.